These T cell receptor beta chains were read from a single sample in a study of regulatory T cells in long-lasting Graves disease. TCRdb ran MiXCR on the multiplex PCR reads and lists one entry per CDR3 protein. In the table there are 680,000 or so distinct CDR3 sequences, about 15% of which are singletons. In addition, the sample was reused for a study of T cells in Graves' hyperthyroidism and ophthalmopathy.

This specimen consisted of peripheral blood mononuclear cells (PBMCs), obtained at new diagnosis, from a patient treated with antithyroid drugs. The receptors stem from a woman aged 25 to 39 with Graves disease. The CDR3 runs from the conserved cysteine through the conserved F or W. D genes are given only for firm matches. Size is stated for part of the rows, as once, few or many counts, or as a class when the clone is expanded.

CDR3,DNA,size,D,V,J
CASSNPNQPQHF,TGTGCCAGCTCAAATCCTAATCAGCCCCAGCATTTT,few,.,TRBV18,TRBJ1-5
CASSATTSSSGLFF,TGTGCCAGCAGCGCAACGACTAGCTCCAGTGGGCTGTTTTTT,many,TRBD2,TRBV7-2,TRBJ2-2
CASSPGSKNQPQHF,TGTGCCAGCAGCCCCGGGTCTAAAAATCAGCCCCAGCATTTT,many,.,TRBV11-2,TRBJ1-5
CASGSHTSGTSGELFF,TGTGCTAGTGGTTCACATACTAGCGGGACCTCCGGGGAGCTGTTTTTT,.,TRBD2,TRBV12-5,TRBJ2-2
CASSPTVAGTGELFF,TGTGCCAGCAGCCCTACAGTAGCCGGGACCGGGGAGCTGTTTTTT,many,.,TRBV11-2,TRBJ2-2
CASSTGLAGGPDTQYF,TGCGCCAGCAGCACCGGACTAGCGGGAGGGCCAGATACGCAGTATTTT,few,TRBD2,TRBV5-1,TRBJ2-3
CASSHSVGSGVNNEQFF,TGTGCCAGCAGCCATTCTGTAGGTAGCGGGGTTAACAATGAGCAGTTCTTC,.,TRBD2,TRBV4-2,TRBJ2-1
CASSLLSPTGLNQPQHF,TGTGCCAGCAGTTTATTATCCCCGACAGGGCTCAATCAGCCCCAGCATTTT,many,TRBD1,TRBV27,TRBJ1-5
CASSVAGHQPQHF,TGCGCCAGCAGTGTCGCGGGCCATCAGCCCCAGCATTTT,many,.,TRBV10-2,TRBJ1-5
CASSPLQETQYF,TGTGCCAGCAGTCCACTCCAAGAGACCCAGTACTTC,many,.,TRBV6-1,TRBJ2-5
CASSQMDRAEQYF,TGTGCCAGCAGCCAGATGGACAGGGCGGAGCAGTACTTC,few,TRBD1,TRBV3-1,TRBJ2-7
CASSQILGGANTEAFF,TGTGCCAGTAGCCAAATTCTAGGGGGCGCGAACACTGAAGCTTTCTTT,.,TRBD1,TRBV19,TRBJ1-1
CASSYVRVNQPQHF,TGTGCCAGCAGTTACGTCAGGGTAAATCAGCCCCAGCATTTT,many,.,TRBV6-2/TRBV6-3,TRBJ1-5
CASSHRDLQETQYF,TGTGCCAGTAGCCACAGGGATCTGCAAGAGACCCAGTACTTC,.,.,TRBV19,TRBJ2-5
CASSRQGQPQHF,TGTGCCAGTAGTCGACAGGGGCAGCCCCAGCATTTT,.,TRBD1,TRBV19,TRBJ1-5
CASSQAMGAGQPQHF,TGTGCCAGCAGCCAAGCTATGGGGGCAGGTCAGCCCCAGCATTTT,many,.,TRBV3-1,TRBJ1-5
CASSLGSGSGVEQFF,TGTGCCAGCAGCTTAGGAAGCGGGAGCGGTGTTGAGCAGTTCTTC,.,TRBD2,TRBV5-1,TRBJ2-1
CASSTGKEFYYEQYF,TGCGCCAGCAGTACCGGAAAGGAGTTTTACTACGAGCAGTACTTC,.,.,TRBV10-2,TRBJ2-7
CASSFRRGSTYEQYF,TGTGCCAGCAGCTTCCGGCGGGGCAGCACCTACGAGCAGTACTTC,many,.,TRBV7-2,TRBJ2-7
CASSTLGTDGYTF,TGTGCCAGCAGTACCCTTGGGACAGATGGCTACACCTTC,many,TRBD1,TRBV6-1,TRBJ1-2
CASSYRSLETQYF,TGTGCCAGCAGTTACCGCTCCTTGGAGACCCAGTACTTC,many,.,TRBV12-3/TRBV12-4,TRBJ2-5
CSVRASYNEQFF,TGCAGCGTGAGGGCGTCCTACAATGAGCAGTTCTTC,many,.,TRBV29-1,TRBJ2-1
CASTKLAMNNEQFF,TGTGCCAGCACTAAACTAGCGATGAACAATGAGCAGTTCTTC,.,TRBD2,TRBV2,TRBJ2-1
CASSQWGAYEAFF,TGTGCCAGCAGCCAGTGGGGGGCTTATGAAGCTTTCTTT,many,.,TRBV3-1,TRBJ1-1
CASGRGGANTEAFF,TGTGCCTCCGGGAGAGGTGGGGCGAACACTGAAGCTTTCTTT,few,.,TRBV9,TRBJ1-1
CASTKGQGGNQPQHF,TGTGCCAGCACTAAAGGTCAGGGCGGCAATCAGCCCCAGCATTTT,many,.,TRBV2,TRBJ1-5
CASSIMGQSNSPLHF,TGTGCCAGCAGCATAATGGGACAGTCCAATTCACCCCTCCACTTT,many,TRBD1,TRBV7-2,TRBJ1-6
CASSQGVGGQYF,TGTGCCAGCAGCCAAGGGGTAGGAGGGCAGTACTTC,.,.,TRBV3-1,TRBJ2-7
CASSPRNIQETQYF,TGTGCCAGCTCACCACGTAACATCCAAGAGACCCAGTACTTC,few,.,TRBV18,TRBJ2-5
CASSMRFTEAFF,TGTGCCAGTAGTATGAGGTTCACTGAAGCTTTCTTT,.,.,TRBV19,TRBJ1-1
CASSREGSSNEQFF,TGTGCCAGCAGTAGGGAGGGCAGCTCCAATGAGCAGTTCTTC,many,TRBD2,TRBV27,TRBJ2-1
CASSLDRRPQAKNIQYF,TGCGCCAGCAGCTTGGACAGAAGGCCTCAAGCCAAAAACATTCAGTACTTC,few,.,TRBV5-1,TRBJ2-4
CASSQDGNQETQYF,TGTGCCAGCAGCCAAGATGGGAACCAAGAGACCCAGTACTTC,many,.,TRBV3-1,TRBJ2-5
CASSQDAPSWAFGEKLFF,TGTGCCAGCAGCCAAGATGCACCTAGTTGGGCGTTCGGTGAAAAACTGTTTTTT,many,.,TRBV4-2,TRBJ1-4
CAISDAPGQGAAFF,TGTGCCATCAGTGATGCCCCGGGACAGGGGGCTGCTTTCTTT,.,TRBD1,TRBV10-3,TRBJ1-1
CATTRLRSGELFF,TGTGCCACCACCAGGTTAAGGTCCGGGGAGCTGTTTTTT,many,.,TRBV6-1,TRBJ2-2
CASSQVPTSGSQGGEQFF,TGTGCCAGCAGCCAGGTTCCGACTAGCGGGAGCCAGGGGGGTGAGCAGTTCTTC,.,TRBD2,TRBV3-1,TRBJ2-1
CASSLVVHNTDTQYF,TGTGCCAGCAGCTTGGTGGTCCACAACACAGATACGCAGTATTTT,few,.,TRBV5-8,TRBJ2-3
CASSRVGGKETQYF,TGTGCCAGCAGCCGGGTGGGTGGGAAAGAGACCCAGTACTTC,.,.,TRBV3-1,TRBJ2-5
CSASGSIYNEQFF,TGCAGTGCTAGCGGGAGTATCTACAATGAGCAGTTCTTC,many,.,TRBV20-1,TRBJ2-1
CASSQGGSARRREQYF,TGTGCCAGCAGCCAAGGGGGATCAGCCAGGAGGAGGGAGCAGTACTTC,.,.,TRBV14,TRBJ2-7
CSARRPGAGELFF,TGCAGTGCTAGAAGGCCAGGCGCCGGGGAGCTGTTTTTT,.,.,TRBV20-1,TRBJ2-2